Shown below are 15 T cell receptor beta chains from a single sample sequenced in a study of control samples from healthy donors and cancer patients. Sequencing was performed with immunoSEQ multiplex PCR; in TCRdb, only in-frame clones are kept and a portion is missing. Of approximately 190,000 clones listed, roughly nine tenths were seen once; the top ten hold about 1.7%. The specimen sequenced was blood. These TCRs come from a man aged 30 to 39 in good health.

The chain uses TRBV3-1 (or the pseudogene TRBV3-2) and TRBJ1-3; D not certain. Germline V lookup: CDR1 LGHDT, CDR2 YNNKEL (reference sequence). V gave up 4 bases and J gave up 6 bases, with 10 bases separating them. This CDR3 region has 13 residues. The CDR3 sequence: CASSPDQQNTIYF. The CDR3 nucleotides are TGTGCCAGCAGCCCCGATCAACAAAACACCATATATTTT.

In this sample, this clone turned up a few times. The rearrangement uses TRBV3-1 (or the pseudogene TRBV3-2) and TRBJ1-6; possibly TRBD1 for D (6 bases). Trimming took off 5 bases at V and 14 bases at J, with 16 bases between the two ends. The length of the CDR3 is 13 residues. Germline CDR1 LGHDT, CDR2 YNNKEL (reference sequence). The CDR3: CASSFGEGGALHF. For the CDR3, the DNA is TGTGCCAGCAGCTTTGGTGAGGGGGGAGCCCTCCACTTT.

V gene TRBV7-2 combines with J gene TRBJ1-1; 8 positions agree with TRBD1. The V gene end was trimmed by 3 bases and the J gene end by 5 bases; junction bases not matched to a gene: 5. This CDR3 region has 14 residues. The V gene's germline CDR1 is SGHTA and CDR2 FQGNSA. The CDR3 DNA sequence: TGTGCCAGCAGCTTGCCGAACAGGGGGACTGAAGCTTTCTTT. Translation gives CASSLPNRGTEAFF.

The chain combines TRBV29-1 with TRBJ2-3; 9 bases fit TRBD1. Germline V gives CDR1 SQVTM, CDR2 ANQGSEA. With 4 bases clipped from V and 3 bases from J, the junction kept 5 bases outside the gene matches. This CDR3 comprises 14 residues. The CDR3 sequence is CSVVPGTGTDTQYF. CDR3 nucleotide sequence: TGCAGCGTTGTCCCTGGGACAGGGACAGATACGCAGTATTTT.

This clone was seen a few times. The rearrangement joins TRBV4-1 to TRBJ1-5; the D is unclear. The length of the CDR3 is 14 residues. In germline, CDR1 is MGHRA, CDR2 YSYEKL. The V end lost 2 bases, the J end lost 0 bases, and 5 bases lay between the germline ends. Here the CDR3 DNA reads TGCGCCAGCAGCCAATGGGATAGCAATCAGCCCCAGCATTTT. Translated: CASSQWDSNQPQHF.

The chain is built from TRBV5-1 and TRBJ1-4; D uncertain. Trimming left V 0 bases short and J 4 bases short, with 10 bases between. Germline V gene sequence: CDR1 SGHRS, CDR2 YFSETQ. The CDR3 totals 15 residues. The CDR3 DNA reads as TGCGCCAGCAGCTTGGCCAACACCGGTAATGAAAAACTGTTTTTT. Its translation: CASSLANTGNEKLFF.

This sequence joins TRBV3-1 (or the pseudogene TRBV3-2) and TRBJ1-2; weak D call: TRBD1 (5 bases). The V gene's germline CDR1 is LGHDT and CDR2 YNNKEL (reference sequence). Trimming shortened V by 1 base and J by 7 bases, and 13 bases separated the two germline ends. The length of the CDR3 is 14 residues. DNA for the CDR3: TGTGCCAGCAGCCAAGGTACCCGGGGCAGTGGCTACACCTTC. This gives the protein CASSQGTRGSGYTF.

This clone was observed once. The V and J genes are TRBV19 and TRBJ1-1; a possible D gene is TRBD1 (5 bases). The CDR3 spans 15 residues. Germline V gene sequence: CDR1 LNHDA, CDR2 SQIVND (reference sequence). Trimming shortened V by 5 bases and J by 5 bases, and 18 bases separated the two germline ends. CDR3 nucleotide sequence: TGTGCCAGTAGTCCCCCCGGGGCAGGGAATACTGAAGCTTTCTTT. It translates to CASSPPGAGNTEAFF. The full variable domain, its missing parts supplied by reference TRBV19 and TRBJ1-1, is DGGITQSPKYLFRKEGQNVTLSCEQNLNHDAMYWYRQDPGQGLRLIYYSQIVNDFQKGDIAEGYSVSREKKESFPLTVTSAQKNPTAFYLCASSPPGAGNTEAFFGQGTRLTVV.

The chain joins TRBV5-8 to TRBJ1-5; 8 bases line up with TRBD1. The J segment lost 5 bases and the V segment lost 1 base, leaving 11 bases of the junction unmatched. The germline V gene has CDR1 SGHTS and CDR2 YDEGEE. CDR3 length: 17 amino acids. The CDR3 coding sequence is TGTGCCAGCAGCTTGTTTCAGGGGGCCTCCTCATATCAGCCCCAGCATTTT. This sequence encodes CASSLFQGASSYQPQHF.

This rearrangement joins TRBV10-2 to TRBJ2-7; 9 nucleotides align to TRBD2. Germline trimming cut 7 bases from V and 1 base from J; bases unmatched to any gene: 8. This CDR3 region has 15 residues. Germline assignment: CDR1 WSHSY and CDR2 SAAADI. CDR3 loop: CASKSEAGGSYEQYF. In DNA, the CDR3 is TGCGCCAGCAAATCGGAAGCGGGGGGATCCTACGAGCAGTACTTC.

The chain joins TRBV12-5 to TRBJ2-1; 9 nucleotides agree with TRBD1. CDR1 LGHNT and CDR2 FRNRAP come from the germline V gene. Losses at the gene ends were 6 bases for V and 14 bases for J; bases not matched to a gene: 17. This CDR3 contains 15 residues. CDR3 in amino acids: CASGPTGTGLGSEFF. The CDR3 DNA reads TGTGCTAGTGGCCCTACCGGGACAGGGTTGGGGAGTGAGTTCTTC.

The rearrangement uses TRBV2 and TRBJ2-7; TRBD1 is a possible D gene (6 bases). The germline V gene encodes CDR1 SNHLY and CDR2 FYNNEI. Trimming removed 8 bases from V and 2 bases from J, with 16 bases in between. This CDR3 comprises 14 residues. CDR3 coding DNA: TGTGCCAGCGGGGCCGGGACAAACCCCTACGAGCAGTACTTC. Translating gives CASGAGTNPYEQYF.

J is TRBJ1-5 and V is TRBV18; 9 bases are a match to TRBD1. Germline CDR1 KGHSH, CDR2 LQKENI. V shed 2 bases, J shed 3 bases, and the junction held 2 bases outside the gene matches. The CDR3 is 15 residues long. CDR3 in DNA: TGTGCCAGCTCACCAACAGGGGGCTACAATCAGCCCCAGCATTTT. Amino acid sequence: CASSPTGGYNQPQHF.

The V gene is TRBV9, the J gene TRBJ1-1, with 7 bases that match TRBD1. V was pared by 4 bases and J by 1 base, with 4 bases of the junction left unmatched. CDR3 length: 14 residues. Germline V gene sequence: CDR1 SGDLS, CDR2 YYNGEE. The CDR3 sequence is CASSPRDRNTEAFF. DNA for the CDR3: TGTGCCAGCAGCCCCCGGGACAGGAACACTGAAGCTTTCTTT. The full variable domain, rest sourced from reference TRBV9 and TRBJ1-1, is DSGVTQTPKHLITATGQRVTLRCSPRSGDLSVYWYQQSLDQGLQFLIQYYNGEERAKGNILERFSAQQFPDLHSELNLSSLELGDSALYFCASSPRDRNTEAFFGQGTRLTVV.

The chain carries TRBV6-6 and TRBJ2-7; D is unclear. Germline lookup yields CDR1 MNHNY and CDR2 SVGAGI (reference sequence). Trimming pared 2 bases from V and 2 bases from J, leaving 7 bases between. This CDR3 region has 13 residues. The CDR3 DNA sequence: TGTGCCAGCAGTTACCAGGAAGCCTACGAGCAGTACTTC. This translates into CASSYQEAYEQYF.